This T cell receptor beta chain was observed in a study of blood T cell repertoires in COVID-19. This clone was found a few times. The junction had 7 bases not matched to a gene; V was cut back by 6 bases and J by 2 bases. Germline V gene sequence: CDR1 SNHLY, CDR2 FYNNEI. This CDR3 spans 14 amino acids. The study drew participants aged about 18 to 95 years from about two dozen US areas. As processed by the authors: It was from reference gene primer amplification that nucleated cell counts were estimated. This table comes from immunoSEQ multiplex PCR, and its TCRdb copy is limited to in-frame clones, with some not included. Clonal size and the V and J genes are those of that table, whereas D and trimming came from the DNA. The sample consists of 110,000 to 150,000 clones, over 65% of them appearing once.

The TCR was taken from a woman between 50 and 59 years old who had recovered from COVID-19. The J gene is TRBJ2-7, the V gene TRBV2; 7 bases map to TRBD1. The specimen was PBMCs or T cells enriched from blood (not recorded which). DNA of the CDR3: TGTGCCAGCAGCCACTACAGGGGCCCCTACGAGCAGTACTTC. As protein: CASSHYRGPYEQYF.